The clone carrying this TCR beta chain was counted once. The sample comes from a study of cytomegalovirus exposure and HLA in healthy donors. A multiplex PCR was run with 60 Vbeta primers and 13 Jbeta primers. Authors' processing steps: A later analysis counted 70 million to 85 million unique TCR beta chains, around 10 million shared. This table comes from immunoSEQ multiplex PCR, and its TCRdb copy is limited to in-frame clones, with some not included. V and J calls and clone size follow that table, whereas D and trimming were derived from the DNA. The table lists about 200,000 clones, around 82% of them singletons. Sequenced input: PBMCs. This sequence was found in a woman aged 25 to 39 in good health and CMV-seronegative.

The CDR3 loop is CASSCTPGQGLQPQHF. The CDR3 region has the DNA TGTGCCAGCAGTTGTACCCCGGGACAGGGTCTCCAGCCCCAGCATTTT. The genes are TRBV6-5 and TRBJ1-5, with TRBD1 identical over 9 bases. Germline values: CDR1 MNHEY, CDR2 SVGAGI. There are 16 residues in the CDR3. J gave up 7 bases and V 4 bases, and 11 bases lay outside the gene matches.